This passage covers 9 T cell receptor beta chains from one sample sequenced in a study of OX40 agonist ivuxolimab in advanced cancers. TCRdb's table, derived via immunoSEQ multiplex PCR, lists solely in-frame clones and lacks some. The repertoire consists of tens of thousands of clones, with roughly 88% occurring once and the leading ten covering over 4%. This specimen was CD4+ or CD8+ T cells sorted from blood, taken in a trial of the OX40 agonist ivuxolimab. These receptors originate from an adult with an advanced solid tumor such as melanoma, head and neck, liver or kidney cancer.

The rearrangement links TRBV19 to TRBJ1-1; 7 bases are shared with TRBD1. CDR1 is LNHDA, CDR2 SQIVND, per germline (reference sequence). V dropped 0 bases and J dropped 6; count of bases not matched to a gene: 4. The CDR3 contains 14 residues. This CDR3 is CASSIDRGRAEAFF. The CDR3 nucleotides are TGTGCCAGTAGTATAGACAGGGGGAGAGCTGAAGCTTTCTTT.

The chain couples TRBV30 to TRBJ1-2; 9 bases map to TRBD1. This CDR3 region has 12 residues. With V trimmed by 5 bases and J by 8 bases, 6 bases remained unmatched. Germline V gene sequence: CDR1 GTSNPN, CDR2 SVGIG (reference sequence). The CDR3 DNA reads TGTGCCTGGGAACAGGGGGCCGGCGGCTACACCTTC. It is translated as CAWEQGAGGYTF.

This rearrangement joins TRBV6-1 to TRBJ2-3, with TRBD2 identical over 9 bases. J lost 2 bases, V lost 4 bases, and 10 bases had no gene match. Germline loops: CDR1 MNHNS, CDR2 SASEGT. The CDR3 runs 17 residues. CDR3 in DNA: TGTGCCAGCAGTGCGAGGCTTAGCGGGGGAGCCACAGATACGCAGTATTTT. Encoded protein: CASSARLSGGATDTQYF.

V usage is TRBV10-1 and J usage is TRBJ2-1; 10 bases line up with TRBD1. Per germline, CDR1 WNHNN and CDR2 SYGVQD (reference sequence). This CDR3 has 15 amino acids. Germline trimming cut 3 bases from V and 7 bases from J; bases unmatched to any gene: 6. The CDR3 sequence is CASSDPGTGVNEQFF. The CDR3 DNA reads TGCGCCAGCAGTGATCCCGGGACAGGGGTGAATGAGCAGTTCTTC.

The chain joins TRBV2 to TRBJ2-1; no reliable D call. The CDR3 has 13 residues. The germline V gene has CDR1 SNHLY and CDR2 FYNNEI. Trimming took 6 bases from V and 4 from J, leaving 10 bases between them. Here the CDR3 DNA reads TGTGCCAGCAGAGAGGACGAGTACAATGAGCAGTTCTTC. Its translation is CASREDEYNEQFF.

J is TRBJ1-4 and V is TRBV9; 7 nucleotides agree with TRBD1. The V gene end was trimmed by 0 bases and the J gene end by 8 bases; junction bases not matched to a gene: 7. CDR3 length: 15 amino acids. The germline V gene encodes CDR1 SGDLS and CDR2 YYNGEE. CDR3 loop: CASSVGGGIVEKLFF. DNA for the CDR3: TGTGCCAGCAGCGTAGGAGGGGGCATAGTGGAAAAACTGTTTTTT.

The genes are TRBV18 and TRBJ2-5, with D unclear. The V gene's germline CDR1 is KGHSH and CDR2 LQKENI. Between the trimmed V and J ends, which lost 2 bases and 2 bases, there was a span of 12 bases. This CDR3 contains 15 residues. The CDR3 spells CASSPRVSRQETQYF. The CDR3 DNA follows: TGTGCCAGCTCACCAAGGGTTTCAAGACAAGAGACCCAGTACTTC.

The chain joins TRBV18 to TRBJ2-7; 8 bases line up with TRBD2. With V trimmed by 0 bases and J by 6 bases, 7 bases remained unmatched. The CDR3 is 15 amino acids. Germline lookup yields CDR1 KGHSH and CDR2 LQKENI. Written as DNA, the CDR3 is TGTGCCAGCTCACCACCCGGGACTAGTTGGACCGAGCAGTACTTC. It specifies CASSPPGTSWTEQYF.

V usage is TRBV30 and J usage is TRBJ1-2, with TRBD1 as a possible D gene (6 bases). The CDR3 contains 15 residues. In germline, CDR1 is GTSNPN, CDR2 SVGIG (reference sequence). Trimming left V 3 bases short and J 3 bases short, with 17 bases between. This CDR3 reads CAWRGTGQVDYGYTF. Here the CDR3 DNA reads TGTGCCTGGAGGGGAACAGGGCAGGTGGACTATGGCTACACCTTC.